The T cell receptor beta chain under discussion was sequenced for a study of glioma-infiltrating T cells after dendritic cell vaccination. Time point noted: after dendritic cell vaccination, including at tumor progression/relapse. The CDR3 has 13 residues. Losses at the gene ends were 6 bases for V and 3 bases for J; bases not matched to a gene: 3. The germline CDR1 and CDR2 sequences are SGHVS and FNYEAQ. The method was immunoSEQ multiplex PCR; TCRdb's version includes in-frame clones alone and lacks a portion of them. The sample records roughly 62,000 clones, roughly 80% being singletons. The receptor was isolated from a human donor with glioblastoma. The V call is TRBV7-6, the J call TRBJ2-7, with 9 bases matching TRBD1. The source was blood, collected after dendritic cell vaccination. CDR3 nucleotide sequence: TGTGCCAGCAGAATGGGACAGGGCTACGAGCAGTACTTC. Protein product: CASRMGQGYEQYF. The full variable domain, in which reference TRBV7-6 and TRBJ2-7 provide the parts outside the CDR3, is GAGVSQSPRYKVTKRGQDVALRCDPISGHVSLYWYRQALGQGPEFLTYFNYEAQQDKSGLPNDRFSAERPEGSISTLTIQRTEQRDSAMYRCASRMGQGYEQYFGPGTRLTVT.